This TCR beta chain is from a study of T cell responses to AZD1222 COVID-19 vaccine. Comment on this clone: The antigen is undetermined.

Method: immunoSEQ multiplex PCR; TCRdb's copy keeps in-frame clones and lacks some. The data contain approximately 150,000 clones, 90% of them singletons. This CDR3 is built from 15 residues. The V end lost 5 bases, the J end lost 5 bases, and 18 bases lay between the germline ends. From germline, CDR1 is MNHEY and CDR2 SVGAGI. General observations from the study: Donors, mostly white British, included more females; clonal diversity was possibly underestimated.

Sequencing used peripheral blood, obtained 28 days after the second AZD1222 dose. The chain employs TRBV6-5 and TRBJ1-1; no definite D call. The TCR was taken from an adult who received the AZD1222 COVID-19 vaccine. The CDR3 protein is CASSPLPDPATEAFF. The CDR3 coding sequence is TGTGCCAGCAGTCCTTTGCCCGACCCGGCAACTGAAGCTTTCTTT.